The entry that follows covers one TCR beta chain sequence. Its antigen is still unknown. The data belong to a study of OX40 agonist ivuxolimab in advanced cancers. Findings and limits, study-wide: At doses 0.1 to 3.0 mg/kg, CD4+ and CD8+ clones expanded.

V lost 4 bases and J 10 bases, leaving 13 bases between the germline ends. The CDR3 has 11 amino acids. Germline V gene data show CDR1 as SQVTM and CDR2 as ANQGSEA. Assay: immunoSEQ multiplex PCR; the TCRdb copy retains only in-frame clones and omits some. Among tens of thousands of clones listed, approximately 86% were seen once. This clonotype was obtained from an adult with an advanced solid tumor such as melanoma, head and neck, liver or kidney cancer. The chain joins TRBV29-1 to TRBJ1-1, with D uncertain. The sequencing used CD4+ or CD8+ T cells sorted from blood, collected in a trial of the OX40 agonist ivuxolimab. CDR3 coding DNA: TGCAGCGTTGTAGAAGTAGCTAGAGCTTTCTTT. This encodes CSVVEVARAFF.